These 23 T cell receptor beta chains originate from one sample sequenced in a study of blood T cell repertoires in COVID-19. TCRdb's copy holds only in-frame clones and misses some; the assay was immunoSEQ multiplex PCR. The sample lists roughly 100,000 clones, 85% occurring once. The sample taken for sequencing was peripheral blood. All receptors come from a man aged 50 or older with acute or convalescent COVID-19.

The CDR3 DNA follows: TGTGCCAGTAGGTACACAGGGGCAACTAATGAAAAACTGTTTTTT. Translating gives CASRYTGATNEKLFF. The chain couples TRBV19 to TRBJ1-4; 7 nucleotides align to TRBD1. The J segment lost 0 bases and the V segment lost 6 bases, leaving 4 bases of the junction unmatched. The CDR3 spans 15 residues. Per germline, CDR1 LNHDA and CDR2 SQIVND (reference sequence).

This clone was seen just once. V and J are TRBV24-1 and TRBJ2-3, with a possible D match to TRBD2 (6 bases). The CDR3 is 14 amino acids. Germline assignment: CDR1 KGHDR and CDR2 SFDVKD. V was clipped by 6 bases and J by 2 bases, with 11 bases between them. The CDR3 sequence is CATSPRGSTDTQYF. The CDR3 DNA sequence: TGTGCCACCAGTCCCCGGGGGTCCACAGATACGCAGTATTTT.

V is TRBV27 and J is TRBJ1-5; maybe TRBD1 (6 bases). This CDR3 spans 14 amino acids. Per germline, CDR1 MNHEY and CDR2 SMNVEV (reference sequence). V was cut by 9 bases and J by 2 bases, with 14 bases left in between. Here the CDR3 reads CASQTGRGNQPQHF. The CDR3 DNA follows: TGTGCCAGTCAGACAGGTCGGGGCAATCAGCCCCAGCATTTT.

V is TRBV28 and J is TRBJ2-1, with 7 bases aligning to TRBD1. The CDR3 is made up of 16 amino acids. CDR1 is MDHEN and CDR2 is SYDVKM in the germline V gene. V trimming: 3 bases; J trimming: 5 bases; junction bases outside the gene matches: 10. The CDR3 reads CASSFLTGTAHNEQFF. The CDR3, as DNA: TGTGCCAGCAGTTTTCTAACCGGGACAGCCCACAATGAGCAGTTCTTC.

V usage is TRBV29-1 and J usage is TRBJ2-5, with 7 bases that match TRBD2. The CDR3 length is 16 residues. V lost 7 bases to trimming and J lost 5 bases; unmatched junction nucleotides: 19. Germline V CDR1 and CDR2: SQVTM, ANQGSEA. The CDR3 here is CSALGGGLGYRETQYF. In DNA form, the CDR3 reads TGCAGCGCACTGGGGGGAGGGCTTGGGTATAGGGAGACCCAGTACTTC.

The chain carries TRBV6-5 and TRBJ2-1, with a possible D match to TRBD2 (5 bases). Germline CDR1 MNHEY, CDR2 SVGAGI. This CDR3 has 14 amino acids. V shed 3 bases and J shed 6 bases, with 12 bases lying between them. DNA for the CDR3: TGTGCCAGCAGTTATGTGGGAGAGGGCAATGAGCAGTTCTTC. As protein: CASSYVGEGNEQFF.

The rearrangement uses TRBV5-4 and TRBJ2-1, with 8 bases fitting TRBD2. V lost 6 bases to trimming and J lost 4 bases; unmatched junction nucleotides: 12. CDR1 is SGHNT and CDR2 is YYREEE in the germline V gene (reference sequence). The CDR3 sequence is 16 residues long. The CDR3: CASIPPGGIGYNEQFF. CDR3 nucleotides: TGTGCCAGCATCCCCCCGGGAGGGATTGGTTACAATGAGCAGTTCTTC.

The rearrangement links TRBV7-9 to TRBJ1-3, with D possibly matching TRBD1 (6 bases). This CDR3 contains 16 residues. V was shortened by 1 base and J by 4 bases, with 14 bases between the two germline ends. Germline V gene lookup returns CDR1 SEHNR and CDR2 FQNEAQ (reference sequence). CDR3 bases: TGTGCCAGCAGCTTAGGAGGCCGACAGGTGGGAAACACCATATATTTT. Its protein is CASSLGGRQVGNTIYF.

The chain is built from TRBV7-2 and TRBJ1-3, with D perhaps matching TRBD1 (5 bases). There are 16 residues in the CDR3. The V gene's germline CDR1 is SGHTA and CDR2 FQGNSA. The V gene lost 3 bases and the J gene lost 1 base, with 13 bases spanning the gap. For the CDR3, the DNA is TGTGCCAGCAGCTTCGGGGGAGGGTCTTCTGGAAACACCATATATTTT. Translating it yields CASSFGGGSSGNTIYF.

V gene TRBV5-1 combines with J gene TRBJ2-3, with D perhaps TRBD2 (6 bases). Looked up from germline, CDR1 is SGHRS and CDR2 is YFSETQ. CDR3 length: 15 residues. V dropped 1 base and J dropped 5 bases, with 14 bases sitting between them. Here the CDR3 reads CASSLFGEEGDTQYF. The DNA of the CDR3 is TGCGCCAGCAGCTTGTTTGGGGAGGAGGGAGATACGCAGTATTTT.

This clone was picked up one time. This CDR3 is also generated by other DNA sequences in the sample. The rearrangement links TRBV28 to TRBJ1-2; perhaps TRBD1 as D (5 bases). The CDR3 length is 12 residues. Germline loops: CDR1 MDHEN, CDR2 SYDVKM. V was shortened by 2 bases and J by 4 bases, with 5 bases between the two germline ends. The CDR3 DNA follows: TGTGCCAGCAGTTTAAGGGGCTATGGCTACACCTTC. Protein product: CASSLRGYGYTF.

The chain is built from TRBV9 and TRBJ2-6, with 9 bases identical to TRBD1. Germline V gives CDR1 SGDLS, CDR2 YYNGEE. V gave up 4 bases and J gave up 1 base; unmatched junction bases: 9. The CDR3 is 18 amino acids. The CDR3: CASSFPGQGGSGANVLTF. The DNA of the CDR3 is TGTGCCAGCAGCTTTCCGGGACAGGGCGGGTCTGGGGCCAACGTCCTGACTTTC.

The J gene is TRBJ2-7, the V gene TRBV6-2 or TRBV6-3; 8 bases line up with TRBD1. This CDR3 is built from 14 residues. Germline trimming cut 6 bases from V and 4 bases from J; bases unmatched to any gene: 8. The V gene's germline CDR1 is MNHEY and CDR2 SVGEGT. The CDR3 protein is CASSPDRELYEQYF. CDR3 in DNA: TGTGCCAGCAGCCCGGACAGGGAGTTGTACGAGCAGTACTTC.

The chain recombines TRBV5-1 with TRBJ2-5; unclear D gene. Trimming took off 2 bases at V and 2 bases at J, with 4 bases between the two ends. CDR1 SGHRS and CDR2 YFSETQ come from the germline V gene. This CDR3 contains 12 residues. The CDR3 loop is CASSLSQETQYF. CDR3 DNA: TGCGCCAGCAGCTTATCACAAGAGACCCAGTACTTC.

The chain's CDR3 is CASQGRYEQFF. Written as DNA, the CDR3 is TGTGCCAGCCAGGGTCGCTATGAGCAGTTCTTC. J is TRBJ2-1 and V is TRBV28, with D perhaps matching TRBD1 (5 bases). Germline CDR1 MDHEN, CDR2 SYDVKM. V dropped 8 bases and J dropped 8 bases, with 10 bases sitting between them. The CDR3 length is 11 residues.

V is TRBV6-4 and J is TRBJ1-6; D is possibly TRBD1 (6 bases). Deletions cut 5 bases from V and 6 bases from J, with 11 bases between. CDR1 and CDR2 (germline): MRHNA, SNTAGT. The CDR3 covers 14 residues. The CDR3 loop is CASSTGQLNSPLHF. DNA of the CDR3: TGTGCCAGCAGTACTGGACAGCTTAATTCACCCCTCCACTTT.

The V call is TRBV29-1, the J call TRBJ1-6, with 7 bases that match TRBD1. V lost 5 bases to trimming and J lost 7 bases; unmatched junction nucleotides: 5. Germline V lookup: CDR1 SQVTM, CDR2 ANQGSEA. This CDR3 has 13 amino acids. The DNA for the CDR3 is TGCAGCGTTCGACAGGGATGGAATTCACCCCTCCACTTT. This encodes CSVRQGWNSPLHF.

This clone was found once. V and J are TRBV6-5 and TRBJ1-4; D possibly corresponds to TRBD1 (5 bases). V lost 2 bases and J lost 13, with 17 bases in between. The CDR3 totals 14 residues. In germline, CDR1 is MNHEY, CDR2 SVGAGI. CDR3 nucleotide sequence: TGTGCCAGCAGTTACACGAGAGGGACTTCGGGACTGTTTTTT. Translated: CASSYTRGTSGLFF.

CDR3 loop: CASSPQEGTYEQYF. The CDR3 DNA reads as TGTGCCAGCAGTCCACAGGAGGGAACCTACGAGCAGTACTTC. The chain uses TRBV28 and TRBJ2-7; perhaps TRBD2 as D (6 bases). Per the germline V gene, CDR1 is MDHEN and CDR2 is SYDVKM. Trimming removed 5 bases from V and 2 bases from J, with 13 bases in between. The CDR3 length is 14 residues.

The chain links TRBV6-5 to TRBJ2-1; TRBD2 might be the D (6 bases). Per the germline V gene, CDR1 is MNHEY and CDR2 is SVGAGI. The CDR3 is 13 residues long. Trimming cost V 0 bases and J 13 bases, with 13 bases left between them. The DNA for the CDR3 is TGTGCCAGCAGTTACTCGGGGTGGGGGGAACAGTTCTTC. Translation gives CASSYSGWGEQFF.

The chain employs TRBV30 and TRBJ2-1, with TRBD2 matching over 8 bases. The germline V gene encodes CDR1 GTSNPN and CDR2 SVGIG (reference sequence). The CDR3 loop spans 14 amino acids. Trimming took 2 bases from V and 6 from J; bases not matched to a gene: 6. The CDR3 sequence is CAWSPRRGANEQFF. The CDR3 nucleotides read TGTGCCTGGAGTCCCCGGCGGGGGGCCAATGAGCAGTTCTTC.

The rearrangement links TRBV24-1 to TRBJ2-3, with a possible D match to TRBD2 (6 bases). This CDR3 is 20 amino acids long. Trimming cost V 4 bases and J 6 bases, with 31 bases left between them. Germline V lookup: CDR1 KGHDR, CDR2 SFDVKD. The CDR3 sequence is CATSEPRGYMPTAGGDTQYF. CDR3 in DNA: TGTGCCACCAGTGAGCCACGGGGGTATATGCCGACAGCTGGGGGGGATACGCAGTATTTT.

The chain carries TRBV6-5 and TRBJ2-7, with 7 bases aligning to TRBD1. Germline-derived CDR1 and CDR2 are MNHEY and SVGAGI. This CDR3 region has 13 residues. J lost 7 bases, V lost 7 bases, and 10 bases had no gene match. The CDR3 sequence: CASNTRQGREQYF. The CDR3 bases are TGTGCCAGCAACACCAGACAGGGAAGGGAGCAGTACTTC.